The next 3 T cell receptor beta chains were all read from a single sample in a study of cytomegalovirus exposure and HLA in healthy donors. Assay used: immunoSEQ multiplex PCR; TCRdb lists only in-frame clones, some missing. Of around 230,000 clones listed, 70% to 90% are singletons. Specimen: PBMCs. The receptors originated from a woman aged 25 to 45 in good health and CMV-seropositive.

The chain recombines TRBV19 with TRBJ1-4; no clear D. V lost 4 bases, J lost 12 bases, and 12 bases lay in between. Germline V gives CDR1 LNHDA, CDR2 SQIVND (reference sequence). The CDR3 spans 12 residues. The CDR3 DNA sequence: TGTGCCAGTAGTAACAGTGGTTGGGAACTGTTTTTT. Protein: CASSNSGWELFF.

The CDR3 DNA sequence: TGCGCCAGCAATCGGACTAGCGGGAGGTCGACCGGGGAGCTGTTTTTT. It is translated as CASNRTSGRSTGELFF. The J gene is TRBJ2-2, the V gene TRBV10-1; 14 bases line up with TRBD2. This CDR3 comprises 16 residues. Germline V gene lookup returns CDR1 WNHNN and CDR2 SYGVQD (reference sequence). V gave up 7 bases and J gave up 5 bases; unmatched junction bases: 6.

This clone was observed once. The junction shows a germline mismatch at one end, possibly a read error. CDR3 sequence (DNA): TGTGCCAGCAGCCTAGCGGCCAGCACAGATACGCAGTATTTT. This encodes CASSLAASTDTQYF. The chain employs TRBV7-9 and TRBJ2-3; 7 bases match TRBD2. Germline lookup yields CDR1 SEHNR and CDR2 FQNEAQ (reference sequence). The CDR3 has 14 amino acids.